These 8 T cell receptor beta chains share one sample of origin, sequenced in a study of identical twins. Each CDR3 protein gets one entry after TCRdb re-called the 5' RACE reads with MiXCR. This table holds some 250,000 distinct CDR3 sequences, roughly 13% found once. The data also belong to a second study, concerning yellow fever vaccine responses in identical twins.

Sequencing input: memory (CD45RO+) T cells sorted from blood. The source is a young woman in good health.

CDR3: CAISDEGRGNSPLHF. The CDR3 DNA follows: TGTGCCATCAGTGACGAGGGCAGGGGAAATTCACCCCTCCACTTT. The chain has TRBV10-3 and TRBJ1-6; D possibly corresponds to TRBD1 (6 bases). The germline V gene has CDR1 ENHRY and CDR2 SYGVKD. V lost 3 bases, J lost 7 bases, and 13 bases lay in between. This CDR3 comprises 15 residues.

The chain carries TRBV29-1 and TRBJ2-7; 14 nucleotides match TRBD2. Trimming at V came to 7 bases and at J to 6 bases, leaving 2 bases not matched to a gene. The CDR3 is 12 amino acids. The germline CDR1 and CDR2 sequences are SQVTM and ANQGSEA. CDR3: CSAGLAGGEQYF. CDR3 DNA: TGCAGCGCCGGACTAGCGGGAGGCGAGCAGTACTTC.

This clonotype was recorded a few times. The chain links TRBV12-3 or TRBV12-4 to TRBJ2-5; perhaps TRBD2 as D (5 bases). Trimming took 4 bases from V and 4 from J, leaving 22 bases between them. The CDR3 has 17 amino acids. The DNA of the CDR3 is TGTGCCAGCAGTTCTCTTTCTCGTGTGTTAGGGAGAGAGACCCAGTACTTC. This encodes CASSSLSRVLGRETQYF.

The CDR3 spells CASSPIPRGATNEKLFF. The CDR3 DNA reads as TGTGCCAGCTCACCTATACCCCGCGGTGCAACTAATGAAAAACTGTTTTTT. The chain uses TRBV18 and TRBJ1-4; D ambiguous. This CDR3 is 17 amino acids long. Germline lookup yields CDR1 KGHSH and CDR2 LQKENI. V dropped 3 bases and J dropped 0 bases, with 14 bases sitting between them.

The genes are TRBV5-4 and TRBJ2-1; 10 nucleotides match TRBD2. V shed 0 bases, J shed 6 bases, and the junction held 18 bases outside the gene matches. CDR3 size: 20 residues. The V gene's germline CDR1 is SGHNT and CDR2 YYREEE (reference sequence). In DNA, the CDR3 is TGTGCCAGCAGCTTGGTATCGGCTAGCGGGAGTGTAGGTTTCGTCAATGAGCAGTTCTTC. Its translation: CASSLVSASGSVGFVNEQFF. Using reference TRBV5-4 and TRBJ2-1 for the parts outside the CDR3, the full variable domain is ETGVTQSPTHLIKTRGQQVTLRCSSQSGHNTVSWYQQALGQGPQFIFQYYREEENGRGNFPPRFSGLQFPNYSSELNVNALELDDSALYLCASSLVSASGSVGFVNEQFFGPGTRLTVL.

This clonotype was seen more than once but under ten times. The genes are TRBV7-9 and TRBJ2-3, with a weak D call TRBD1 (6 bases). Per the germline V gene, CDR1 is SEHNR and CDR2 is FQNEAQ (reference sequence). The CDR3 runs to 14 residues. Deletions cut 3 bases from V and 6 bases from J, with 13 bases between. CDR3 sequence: CASSFQGREDTQYF. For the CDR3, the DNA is TGTGCCAGCAGCTTTCAGGGGAGAGAGGATACGCAGTATTTT.

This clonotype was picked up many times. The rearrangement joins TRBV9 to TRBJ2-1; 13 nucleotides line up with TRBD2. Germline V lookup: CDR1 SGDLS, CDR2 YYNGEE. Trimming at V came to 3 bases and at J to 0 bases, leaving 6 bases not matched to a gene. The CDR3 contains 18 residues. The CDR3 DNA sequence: TGTGCCAGCAGCGAGGGACTAGCGGGAAAGACCTCCTACAATGAGCAGTTCTTC. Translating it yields CASSEGLAGKTSYNEQFF.

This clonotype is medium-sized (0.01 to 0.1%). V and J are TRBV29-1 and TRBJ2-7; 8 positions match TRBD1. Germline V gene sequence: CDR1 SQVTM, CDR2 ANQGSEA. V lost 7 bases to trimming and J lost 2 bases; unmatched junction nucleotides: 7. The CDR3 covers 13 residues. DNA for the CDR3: TGCAGCGACTCGACAGGGGAGGCCTACGAGCAGTACTTC. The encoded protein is CSDSTGEAYEQYF.